Below are 23 T cell receptor beta chains sequenced from a single sample in a study of blood T cells in healthy people across ages. Primed by a sample-barcoded 5' primer and a J-beta primer mix, a second PCR proceeded for about 7 to 11 cycles. Each CDR3 protein gets one entry after TCRdb re-called the 5' RACE reads with MiXCR. Of approximately 780,000 distinct CDR3 sequences listed, about 26% are singletons. These data were also filed under a second study, of T cells of mothers and their children.

Sample: blood. These receptors originate from a boy between 10 and 17 years old in good health.

The rearrangement joins TRBV6-1 to TRBJ2-7; unclear D gene. Germline V gene sequence: CDR1 MNHNS, CDR2 SASEGT. Trimming left V 7 bases short and J 2 bases short, with 12 bases between. The CDR3 consists of 13 residues. Written as DNA, the CDR3 is TGTGCCAGCACAATACAAACGACCTACGAGCAGTACTTC. Translation: CASTIQTTYEQYF.

The chain employs TRBV20-1 and TRBJ2-3, with D hard to call. Germline CDR1 DFQATT, CDR2 SNEGSKA (reference sequence). The length of the CDR3 is 12 residues. Between the trimmed V and J ends, which lost 5 bases and 1 base, there was a span of 7 bases. The CDR3 DNA sequence: TGCAGTGCTCGGACCCGCACAGATACGCAGTATTTT. Protein product: CSARTRTDTQYF.

The sample holds a few counts of this clonotype. The chain joins TRBV12-3 or TRBV12-4 to TRBJ1-2, with no clear D. Trimming took off 5 bases at V and 7 bases at J, with 20 bases between the two ends. CDR3 length: 15 residues. The CDR3, as DNA: TGTGCCAGCAGTCTCACCCCCTCCGGGGTCTTTGGCTACACCTTC. It codes for CASSLTPSGVFGYTF.

This clonotype is a singleton in its sample. The chain carries TRBV21-1 and TRBJ1-1; TRBD1 is the table's D call and was not checked against the DNA. TRBV21-1 counts as a pseudogene. The length of the CDR3 is 12 residues. The CDR3 reads CALGVRGTEAFF. CDR3 nucleotides: TGTGCCCTGGGGGTCCGGGGCACTGAAGCTTTCTTT.

This clonotype was picked up a small number of times. This chain joins TRBV10-3 and TRBJ1-6, with 9 bases matching TRBD1. Germline V gene sequence: CDR1 ENHRY, CDR2 SYGVKD. V lost 6 bases and J lost 9; bases outside the gene matches: 9. The CDR3 has 15 amino acids. The CDR3 DNA reads TGTGCCATCAGAACAGGGGGCGATCACGGTTCACCCCTCCACTTT. Its protein is CAIRTGGDHGSPLHF.

A few counts support this clonotype. The chain combines TRBV7-9 with TRBJ1-2, with unresolved D. Trimming took off 1 base at V and 3 bases at J, with 9 bases between the two ends. CDR3 length: 14 residues. Germline V lookup: CDR1 SEHNR, CDR2 FQNEAQ (reference sequence). Here the CDR3 reads CASSLGKAHYGYTF. For the CDR3, the DNA is TGTGCCAGCAGCTTAGGAAAGGCCCACTATGGCTACACCTTC.

This clonotype was picked up a small number of times. Its ends do not fully match the called genes, so a read error is possible. The rearrangement uses TRBV5-1 and TRBJ2-3, with D possibly matching TRBD2 (5 bases). The germline gives CDR1 SGHRS, CDR2 YFSETQ. The CDR3 is made up of 13 amino acids. The CDR3: CASSFPGGDTQYF. CDR3 DNA: TGTGCCAGCAGCTTTCCCGGCGGGGATACGCAGTATTTT.

This clonotype showed up just a few times. V usage is TRBV12-3 or TRBV12-4 and J usage is TRBJ2-1; a possible D gene is TRBD1 (5 bases). The CDR3 is made up of 14 amino acids. V lost 6 bases to trimming and J lost 5 bases, with 14 bases between them. The CDR3: CASSHRTSDNEQFF. CDR3 sequence (DNA): TGTGCCAGCAGCCACCGGACAAGCGACAATGAGCAGTTCTTC.

The CDR3 sequence is CASSYSNRGPYTDTQYF. CDR3 sequence (DNA): TGTGCCAGCAGTTACTCGAACAGGGGGCCGTACACAGATACGCAGTATTTT. The rearrangement joins TRBV6-5 to TRBJ2-3; 9 positions match TRBD1. Germline CDR1 MNHEY, CDR2 SVGAGI. This CDR3 region has 17 residues. Trimming removed 0 bases from V and 2 bases from J; junction bases left unmatched: 6.

This clonotype was seen a few times. The chain joins TRBV28 to TRBJ2-7; 12 bases fit TRBD2. This CDR3 comprises 13 residues. Germline lookup yields CDR1 MDHEN and CDR2 SYDVKM. V lost 9 bases and J lost 6; bases outside the gene matches: 6. DNA of the CDR3: TGTGCCAGTAACGGACTAGCGGGGATCGAGCAGTACTTC. This translates into CASNGLAGIEQYF.

This chain joins TRBV6-6 and TRBJ1-6; unclear D gene. Germline values: CDR1 MNHNY, CDR2 SVGAGI (reference sequence). CDR3 length equals 13 residues. V was trimmed by 8 bases and J by 8 bases, leaving 13 bases between them. CDR3 region: CASSTDPDSPLHF. CDR3 DNA: TGTGCCAGCTCCACCGACCCCGATTCACCCCTCCACTTT.

The chain joins TRBV12-3 or TRBV12-4 to TRBJ2-5; D remains ambiguous. The J call may be in error: the DNA end matches TRBJ2-7 better. The CDR3 contains 13 residues. CDR3 sequence (DNA): TGTGCCAGCACTCCACCGAGCTCCTACGAGCAGTACTTC. This encodes CASTPPSSYEQYF.

The chain recombines TRBV11-2 with TRBJ2-1, with D maybe TRBD1 (6 bases). Germline CDR1 and CDR2: SGHAT and FQNNGV. The ends were cut back, 3 bases at V and 6 bases at J, with 15 bases in the middle. CDR3 length: 15 amino acids. The CDR3 sequence is CASSLGTGKGNEQFF. For the CDR3, the DNA is TGTGCCAGCAGCTTGGGTACAGGGAAGGGCAATGAGCAGTTCTTC.

This clonotype was detected a few times. The chain employs TRBV4-1 and TRBJ1-6; 10 nucleotides match TRBD1. Germline CDR1 is MGHRA and CDR2 is YSYEKL. V trimming: 0 bases; J trimming: 9 bases; junction bases outside the gene matches: 8. CDR3 size: 17 residues. The CDR3 DNA follows: TGCGCCAGCAGCCAAGACCCGGGACAGGGGCTAGCTTCACCCCTCCACTTT. This codes for CASSQDPGQGLASPLHF.

The V call is TRBV12-3 or TRBV12-4, the J call TRBJ2-5; maybe TRBD2 (7 bases). V lost 7 bases and J lost 0, with 18 bases in between. The length of the CDR3 is 16 residues. The CDR3 DNA follows: TGTGCCAGCACCCGCGGGGGCGACCGACACCAAGAGACCCAGTACTTC. This translates into CASTRGGDRHQETQYF.

The CDR3 spells CSASEETQYF. The CDR3 DNA follows: TGCAGTGCTAGTGAGGAGACCCAGTACTTC. The rearrangement uses TRBV20-1 and TRBJ2-5; D not certain. The CDR3 length is 10 residues. V gave up 3 bases and J gave up 5 bases, with 4 bases separating them. Per germline, CDR1 DFQATT and CDR2 SNEGSKA (reference sequence).

CDR3 protein: CASSFGPSGETQYF. DNA of the CDR3: TGTGCCAGCAGCTTCGGACCTTCAGGGGAGACCCAGTACTTC. This sequence joins TRBV11-1 and TRBJ2-5; D might be TRBD1 (5 bases). The CDR3 sequence is 14 residues long. Germline CDR1 SGHAT, CDR2 FQDESV (reference sequence). V was shortened by 3 bases and J by 5 bases, with 13 bases between the two germline ends.

In this sample, this clonotype turned up a few times. V and J are TRBV20-1 and TRBJ2-7; TRBD1 matches 9 bases. J gave up 3 bases and V 5 bases, and 8 bases lay outside the gene matches. Germline V CDR1 and CDR2: DFQATT, SNEGSKA (reference sequence). The CDR3 contains 14 residues. DNA of the CDR3: TGCAGTGCTGGACCGGGACAGGGAATCTACGAGCAGTACTTC. Its protein product is CSAGPGQGIYEQYF.

This clonotype was seen repeatedly, ten times or more. The J gene is TRBJ2-5, the V gene TRBV29-1; D gene ambiguous. The V and J ends lost 7 bases and 5 bases respectively, with 14 bases between them. CDR1 SQVTM and CDR2 ANQGSEA come from the germline V gene. The CDR3 contains 12 residues. CDR3 sequence (DNA): TGCAGCGCCAGCTTCGGTCTCGAGACCCAGTACTTC. This sequence encodes CSASFGLETQYF.

This clonotype was counted many times. Germline and junction disagree at one end, which may indicate a read error. The V call is TRBV29-1, the J call TRBJ2-7; TRBD1 or TRBD2 may be the D gene (5 bases each). Germline-derived CDR1 and CDR2 are SQVTM and ANQGSEA. This CDR3 has 11 amino acids. The DNA for the CDR3 is TGCAGCGGGGGGAGCTCCTTCGAGCAGTACTTC. Amino acid sequence: CSGGSSFEQYF.

The CDR3 DNA reads as TGCGCCAGCAGCTCTTTGGACAGGGTATCTTCACCCCTCCACTTT. The encoded protein is CASSSLDRVSSPLHF. This chain joins TRBV5-1 and TRBJ1-6, with 8 bases fitting TRBD1. The CDR3 consists of 15 residues. Germline V gives CDR1 SGHRS, CDR2 YFSETQ. J gave up 9 bases and V 3 bases, and 8 bases lay outside the gene matches.

This chain joins TRBV9 and TRBJ2-1, with a tentative D call TRBD2 (6 bases). The CDR3 totals 15 residues. Germline V gene lookup returns CDR1 SGDLS and CDR2 YYNGEE. Trimming left V 4 bases short and J 9 bases short, with 20 bases between. CDR3 sequence reads: CASSLEGQGGVEQFF. Here the CDR3 DNA reads TGTGCCAGCAGCCTAGAGGGGCAGGGAGGTGTTGAGCAGTTCTTC. Drawing the rest from reference TRBV9 and TRBJ2-1, the complete variable domain is DSGVTQTPKHLITATGQRVTLRCSPRSGDLSVYWYQQSLDQGLQFLIQYYNGEERAKGNILERFSAQQFPDLHSELNLSSLELGDSALYFCASSLEGQGGVEQFFGPGTRLTVL.

The chain uses TRBV6-2 or TRBV6-3 and TRBJ2-3, with 7 bases that match TRBD2. CDR3 size: 18 residues. Per germline, CDR1 MNHEY and CDR2 SVGEGT. Germline trimming cut 11 bases from V and 6 bases from J; bases unmatched to any gene: 26. The CDR3 nucleotides read TGTGCCGGATCAGAGAACACCAAAACGTATCCCGGGAGGGATACGCAGTATTTT. Protein sequence: CAGSENTKTYPGRDTQYF.